The T cell receptor (beta chain) under discussion was sequenced for a study of T cells in Graves' hyperthyroidism and ophthalmopathy. Germline V gives CDR1 SEHNR, CDR2 FQNEAQ (reference sequence). With 0 bases clipped from V and 5 bases from J, the junction kept 7 bases outside the gene matches. CDR3 size: 17 residues. RNA transcripts gave rise to amplified TCR beta CDR3 regions. RT-PCR in the first round (using the HTBI primer set) targeted the TCR CDR3. MiXCR was run by TCRdb on the multiplex PCR reads, yielding one entry per CDR3 protein. Of roughly 150,000 distinct CDR3 sequences in the sample, about 9.4% were seen once. This clonotype was seen many times.

This sequence originates from a woman younger than 35 with Graves' hyperthyroidism that later progressed to Graves' ophthalmopathy. Sequencing was done on a sample of blood. The V call is TRBV7-9, the J call TRBJ2-1, with TRBD1 matching 10 bases. The CDR3: CASSLALGQGVHNEQFF. The CDR3 bases are TGTGCCAGCAGCTTAGCTCTCGGACAGGGGGTCCACAATGAGCAGTTCTTC.